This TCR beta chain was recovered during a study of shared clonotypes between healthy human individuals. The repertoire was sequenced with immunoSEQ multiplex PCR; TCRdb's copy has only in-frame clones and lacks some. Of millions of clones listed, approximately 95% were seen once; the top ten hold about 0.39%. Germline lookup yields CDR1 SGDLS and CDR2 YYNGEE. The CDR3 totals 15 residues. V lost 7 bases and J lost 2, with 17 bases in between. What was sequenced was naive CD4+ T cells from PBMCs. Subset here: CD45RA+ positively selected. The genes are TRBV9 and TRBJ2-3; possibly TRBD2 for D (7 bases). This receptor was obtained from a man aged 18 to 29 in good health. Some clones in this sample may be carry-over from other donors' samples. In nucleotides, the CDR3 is TGTGCCAGCGGCCGTGGGGGGGCTCCCACAGATACGCAGTATTTT. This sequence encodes CASGRGGAPTDTQYF.